The table lists the clone carrying this T cell receptor beta chain with a count of one. Its antigen is undetermined. The primer mix had 60 Vbeta and 13 Jbeta primers. Method: immunoSEQ multiplex PCR; TCRdb's copy keeps in-frame clones and lacks some. The sample has about 160,000 clones; about 65% are singletons. The CDR3 sequence is 14 residues long. Trimming removed 1 base at V and 7 bases at J, with 14 bases between. The V gene's germline CDR1 is SGHNT and CDR2 YYREEE (reference sequence). The sample is drawn from a study of cytomegalovirus exposure and HLA in healthy donors. Study-level background: The Caucasian-associated ancestry cluster contained roughly four fifths of the roughly 390 genotyped donors. Study-wide results and limits: A list of approximately 160 TCR beta chains associated with cytomegalovirus was given. Compared with the roughly 700-donor mean, an Asian-associated ancestry cluster reportedly had fewer N-insertions, according to a later analysis. Rare sequences made up most TCRs, while some public TCRs were found in many donors.

The source is a woman aged 30 to 39 in good health and CMV-seronegative. V and J are TRBV5-4 and TRBJ2-5; D may be TRBD1 (6 bases). The sample consisted of PBMCs. CDR3 protein: CASSLSGGDGTQYF. CDR3 nucleotides: TGTGCCAGCAGCTTGTCTGGGGGCGATGGGACCCAGTACTTC. The full variable domain, its missing parts supplied by reference TRBV5-4 and TRBJ2-5, is ETGVTQSPTHLIKTRGQQVTLRCSSQSGHNTVSWYQQALGQGPQFIFQYYREEENGRGNFPPRFSGLQFPNYSSELNVNALELDDSALYLCASSLSGGDGTQYFGPGTRLLVL.